Listed here are 23 T cell receptor beta chains from one sample, sequenced in a study of radiotherapy plus CTLA-4 blockade in lung cancer. The method was immunoSEQ multiplex PCR; TCRdb's version includes in-frame clones alone and lacks a portion of them. The table records some 100,000 clones, about four fifths of them present only once. The sequencing used peripheral blood, collected from a patient treated with radiotherapy plus ipilimumab. The source is a human donor with non-small cell lung cancer who had a partial response to radiotherapy plus ipilimumab.

The chain recombines TRBV4-2 with TRBJ2-4; 9 nucleotides align to TRBD1. The CDR3 is made up of 18 amino acids. With 2 bases clipped from V and 6 bases from J, the junction kept 14 bases outside the gene matches. Germline V gives CDR1 LGHNA, CDR2 YNFKEQ. This CDR3 reads CASSQSEWGDREGNIQYF. The CDR3 nucleotides are TGTGCCAGCAGCCAAAGCGAATGGGGGGACAGGGAGGGAAACATTCAGTACTTC.

This clone was found many times. CDR3 amino acids: CAISELAGTTGELFF. DNA for the CDR3: TGTGCCATCAGTGAACTAGCGGGGACCACCGGGGAGCTGTTTTTT. The chain is built from TRBV10-3 and TRBJ2-2; TRBD2 agrees at 10 bases. Unmatched junction bases numbered 2, after V lost 3 bases and J lost 4 bases. The CDR3 is 15 residues long. Germline V gene lookup returns CDR1 ENHRY and CDR2 SYGVKD.

The gene calls are TRBV4-2 and TRBJ1-1; 8 bases align to TRBD1. Per the germline V gene, CDR1 is LGHNA and CDR2 is YNFKEQ. V shed 0 bases and J 10 bases; nucleotides not matched to a gene: 4. The CDR3 has 13 amino acids. The CDR3 region is CASSQEIDRGAFF. In DNA form, the CDR3 reads TGTGCCAGCAGCCAAGAGATAGACAGGGGAGCTTTCTTT.

The chain employs TRBV11-2 and TRBJ1-5; 7 bases fit TRBD1. Trimming at V came to 5 bases and at J to 3 bases, leaving 13 bases not matched to a gene. CDR1 SGHAT and CDR2 FQNNGV come from the germline V gene. The CDR3 sequence is 17 residues long. In nucleotides, the CDR3 is TGTGCCAGCAGCCACGATCAACAGGGGAAGGACAATCAGCCCCAGCATTTT. As protein: CASSHDQQGKDNQPQHF.

This clone was counted many times. The rearrangement links TRBV28 to TRBJ1-3; no clear D gene. The V gene lost 7 bases and the J gene lost 9 bases, with 13 bases spanning the gap. CDR1 and CDR2 (germline): MDHEN, SYDVKM. The CDR3 is 12 amino acids. The CDR3 bases are TGTGCCAGCACCCTGCCCAGAGGCACCATATATTTT. Its protein is CASTLPRGTIYF.

This chain uses TRBV5-1 with TRBJ1-5; 7 nucleotides line up with TRBD1. The germline gives CDR1 SGHRS, CDR2 YFSETQ. The V and J ends lost 4 bases and 3 bases, in that order; junction bases with no gene match: 4. This CDR3 contains 14 residues. Here the CDR3 DNA reads TGCGCCAGCAGCGAAGGACAGGTCAATCAGCCCCAGCATTTT. It is translated as CASSEGQVNQPQHF.

This rearrangement joins TRBV19 to TRBJ2-1; 7 nucleotides align to TRBD2. The CDR3 loop spans 17 amino acids. V dropped 1 base and J dropped 5; count of bases not matched to a gene: 11. CDR1 and CDR2 (germline): LNHDA, SQIVND (reference sequence). The CDR3: CASSIVPQQRGNNEQFF. For the CDR3, the DNA is TGTGCCAGTAGTATAGTCCCCCAGCAGCGGGGCAACAATGAGCAGTTCTTC.

The chain employs TRBV18 and TRBJ1-3; D is perhaps TRBD1 (6 bases). The V gene lost 2 bases and the J gene lost 2 bases, with 13 bases spanning the gap. Per the germline V gene, CDR1 is KGHSH and CDR2 is LQKENI. This CDR3 has 16 residues. CDR3 protein: CASSPLTGNAGNTIYF. For the CDR3, the DNA is TGTGCCAGCTCACCATTAACAGGGAACGCTGGAAACACCATATATTTT.

This chain connects TRBV19 to TRBJ1-5; 9 nucleotides line up with TRBD1. The CDR3 is made up of 15 amino acids. With V trimmed by 7 bases and J by 4 bases, 8 bases remained unmatched. Per the germline V gene, CDR1 is LNHDA and CDR2 is SQIVND (reference sequence). The CDR3 here is CASKAAGTGNQPQHF. In DNA form, the CDR3 reads TGTGCCAGTAAAGCTGCCGGGACAGGGAATCAGCCCCAGCATTTT. Full variable domain (outside the CDR3, taken from reference TRBV19 and TRBJ1-5): DGGITQSPKYLFRKEGQNVTLSCEQNLNHDAMYWYRQDPGQGLRLIYYSQIVNDFQKGDIAEGYSVSREKKESFPLTVTSAQKNPTAFYLCASKAAGTGNQPQHFGDGTRLSIL.

The chain has TRBV5-1 and TRBJ1-4, with 8 bases matching TRBD1. Trimming cost V 4 bases and J 0 bases; bases outside gene matches: 5. CDR1 and CDR2 (germline): SGHRS, YFSETQ. This CDR3 contains 16 residues. DNA for the CDR3: TGCGCCAGCAGCGGGGACAGGCTTGCAACTAATGAAAAACTGTTTTTT. Translated, it gives CASSGDRLATNEKLFF.

This rearrangement joins TRBV28 to TRBJ2-2; TRBD2 is a possible D gene (5 bases). Trimming stripped 7 bases from V and 6 bases from J, with 6 bases between. The CDR3 extends over 11 amino acids. Germline CDR1 is MDHEN and CDR2 is SYDVKM. CDR3 sequence reads: CASKDSGELFF. CDR3 sequence (DNA): TGTGCCAGCAAGGACTCCGGGGAGCTGTTTTTT.

The chain has TRBV6-1 and TRBJ1-5; TRBD1 matches 8 bases. Looked up from germline, CDR1 is MNHNS and CDR2 is SASEGT. The CDR3 extends over 15 amino acids. Germline trimming cut 4 bases from V and 6 bases from J; bases unmatched to any gene: 8. CDR3 in DNA: TGTGCCAGCAGTGTACAGGGGGATGCAAGTCAGCCCCAGCATTTT. Its translation is CASSVQGDASQPQHF.

This clone was seen a single time. The chain has TRBV7-9 and TRBJ1-2; 9 nucleotides align to TRBD1. The CDR3 contains 16 residues. Trimming removed 5 bases from V and 4 bases from J; junction bases left unmatched: 11. The germline gives CDR1 SEHNR, CDR2 FQNEAQ (reference sequence). CDR3 amino acids: CASSPPGTGMGYGYTF. CDR3 DNA sequence: TGTGCCAGCAGCCCTCCCGGGACAGGGATGGGCTATGGCTACACCTTC.

This clone was seen only once. The CDR3 region has the DNA TGTGCCAGTAGTCCCTTTAACCCGGGGACTGAAGCTTTCTTT. Amino acid sequence: CASSPFNPGTEAFF. The chain carries TRBV19 and TRBJ1-1, with D uncertain. V was clipped by 5 bases and J by 5 bases, with 15 bases between them. Germline CDR1 is LNHDA and CDR2 is SQIVND (reference sequence). The CDR3 runs to 14 residues.

This rearrangement joins TRBV30 to TRBJ2-5, with unresolved D. V shed 1 base and J shed 5 bases, with 5 bases lying between them. The germline gives CDR1 GTSNPN, CDR2 SVGIG (reference sequence). The CDR3 runs 11 residues. This CDR3 is CAWSAVETQYF. Here the CDR3 DNA reads TGTGCCTGGAGTGCAGTGGAGACCCAGTACTTC. Full variable domain (outside the CDR3, taken from reference TRBV30 and TRBJ2-5): SQTIHQWPATLVQPVGSPLSLECTVEGTSNPNLYWYRQAAGRGLQLLFYSVGIGQISSEVPQNLSASRPQDRQFILSSKKLLLSDSGFYLCAWSAVETQYFGPGTRLLVL.

In DNA, the CDR3 is TGTGCCAGCAGCCAAGGAGCGGGAGTGAGCAATGAGCAGTTCTTC. Its protein is CASSQGAGVSNEQFF. The V call is TRBV14, the J call TRBJ2-1; the match to TRBD2 covers 8 bases. Germline V gene data show CDR1 as SGHDN and CDR2 as FVKESK. CDR3 length equals 15 residues. V gave up 1 base and J gave up 6 bases; unmatched junction bases: 5. The variable domain in full, completed from reference TRBV14 and TRBJ2-1, reads EAGVTQFPSHSVIEKGQTVTLRCDPISGHDNLYWYRRVMGKEIKFLLHFVKESKQDESGMPNNRFLAERTGGTYSTLKVQPAELEDSGVYFCASSQGAGVSNEQFFGPGTRLTVL.

V gene TRBV6-1 combines with J gene TRBJ1-5; no clear D. The ends were cut back, 3 bases at V and 3 bases at J, with 9 bases in the middle. Germline V gene data show CDR1 as MNHNS and CDR2 as SASEGT. This CDR3 is 14 amino acids long. Here the CDR3 reads CASSENTSNQPQHF. Here the CDR3 DNA reads TGTGCCAGCAGTGAGAATACATCCAATCAGCCCCAGCATTTT.

This clone was detected a few times. DNA for the CDR3: TGTGCCATCCCTCGAGGGGGACTAGCAGACACCGGGGAGCTGTTTTTT. This translates into CAIPRGGLADTGELFF. The chain couples TRBV10-3 to TRBJ2-2; TRBD2 matches at 9 bases. The trim removed 8 bases at V and 3 bases at J, leaving 10 bases unmatched. Germline CDR1 ENHRY, CDR2 SYGVKD. The CDR3 is made up of 16 amino acids.

This sequence joins TRBV19 and TRBJ2-3; D perhaps matches TRBD1 (7 bases). The length of the CDR3 is 17 residues. V dropped 5 bases and J dropped 1 base, with 19 bases sitting between them. Per the germline V gene, CDR1 is LNHDA and CDR2 is SQIVND (reference sequence). The CDR3 loop is CASSPRQGGLRTDTQYF. The DNA for the CDR3 is TGTGCCAGTAGTCCCCGACAGGGAGGTTTACGCACAGATACGCAGTATTTT.

V usage is TRBV27 and J usage is TRBJ2-7, with no clear D. This CDR3 has 12 residues. CDR1 and CDR2 (germline): MNHEY, SMNVEV (reference sequence). V lost 2 bases and J lost 6, with 8 bases in between. This CDR3 reads CASSLIGGEQYV. The CDR3 DNA follows: TGTGCCAGCAGTTTAATCGGCGGCGAGCAGTACGTC.

This sequence joins TRBV27 and TRBJ1-1, with 7 nucleotides matching TRBD1. Germline CDR1 is MNHEY and CDR2 is SMNVEV (reference sequence). The CDR3 extends over 13 amino acids. Unmatched junction bases numbered 6, after V lost 4 bases and J lost 7 bases. The CDR3 sequence is CASSSTGAGEAFF. The CDR3 bases are TGTGCCAGCAGTTCCACAGGGGCGGGTGAAGCTTTCTTT.

The chain recombines TRBV28 with TRBJ2-7; 9 bases align to TRBD1. The CDR3 has 15 residues. The J segment lost 2 bases and the V segment lost 4 bases, leaving 6 bases of the junction unmatched. In germline, CDR1 is MDHEN, CDR2 SYDVKM. CDR3: CASSSPGQGAYEQYF. The CDR3 coding sequence is TGTGCCAGCAGTTCGCCGGGACAGGGAGCCTACGAGCAGTACTTC.

The chain links TRBV6-6 to TRBJ1-2, with D uncertain. The CDR3 contains 16 residues. Germline-derived CDR1 and CDR2 are MNHNY and SVGAGI (reference sequence). Trimming cost V 6 bases and J 5 bases, with 22 bases left between them. CDR3 loop: CASSHMVFGQTYGYTF. For the CDR3, the DNA is TGTGCCAGCAGCCATATGGTTTTTGGGCAAACATATGGCTACACCTTC.